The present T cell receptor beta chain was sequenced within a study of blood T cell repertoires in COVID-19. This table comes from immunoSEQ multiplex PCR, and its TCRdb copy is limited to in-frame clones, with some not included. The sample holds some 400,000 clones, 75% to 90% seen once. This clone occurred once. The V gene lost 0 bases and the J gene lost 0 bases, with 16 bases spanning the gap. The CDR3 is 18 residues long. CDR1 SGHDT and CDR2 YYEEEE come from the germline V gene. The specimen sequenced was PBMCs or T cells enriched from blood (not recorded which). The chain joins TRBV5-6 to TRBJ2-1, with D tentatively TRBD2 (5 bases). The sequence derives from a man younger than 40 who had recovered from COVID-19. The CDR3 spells CASSLAGISAFSYNEQFF. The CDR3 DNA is TGTGCCAGCAGCTTGGCCGGGATTAGCGCGTTCTCCTACAATGAGCAGTTCTTC.